This T cell receptor beta chain originates from a study of T cells in Graves' hyperthyroidism and ophthalmopathy. General study results and limits: Researchers found most expanded thyroid clonotypes above 0.001 in blood as well.

Researchers took RNA transcripts and amplified the TCR beta CDR3 regions from them. First-round RT-PCR targeting the TCR CDR3 was performed with the HTBI primer set. TCRdb independently ran MiXCR on the multiplex PCR reads; one entry per CDR3 protein. Here the sample spans around 660,000 distinct CDR3 sequences, about 45% being singletons. In its sample, this clonotype was seen a few times. What it recognizes is unknown. Germline CDR1 and CDR2: DFQATT and SNEGSKA (reference sequence). V lost 6 bases to trimming and J lost 6 bases, with 18 bases between them. The CDR3 totals 13 residues. This receptor was taken from an adult man with Graves' disease, either hyperthyroidism or ophthalmopathy (not recorded which). Sequencing input: peripheral blood or thyroid tissue (not recorded which). The chain links TRBV20-1 to TRBJ2-7; D perhaps matches TRBD2 (6 bases). The CDR3 bases are TGCAGTGCCTTCATACTAGCAAGCACCGAGCAGTACTTC. It translates to CSAFILASTEQYF.